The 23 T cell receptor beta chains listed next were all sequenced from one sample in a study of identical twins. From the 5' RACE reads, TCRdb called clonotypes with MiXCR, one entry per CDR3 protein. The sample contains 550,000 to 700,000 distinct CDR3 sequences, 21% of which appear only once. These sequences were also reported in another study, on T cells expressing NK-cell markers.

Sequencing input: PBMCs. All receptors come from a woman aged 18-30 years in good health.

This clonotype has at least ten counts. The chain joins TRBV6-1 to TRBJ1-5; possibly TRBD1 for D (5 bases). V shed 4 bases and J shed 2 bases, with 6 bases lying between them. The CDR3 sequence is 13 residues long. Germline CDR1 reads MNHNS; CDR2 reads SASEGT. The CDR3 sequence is CASSGGGNQPQHF. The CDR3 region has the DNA TGTGCCAGCAGTGGGGGGGGCAATCAGCCCCAGCATTTT.

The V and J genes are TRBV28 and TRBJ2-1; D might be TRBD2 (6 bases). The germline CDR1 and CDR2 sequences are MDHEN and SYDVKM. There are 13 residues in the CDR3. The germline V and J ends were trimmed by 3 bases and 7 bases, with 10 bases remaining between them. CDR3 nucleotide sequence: TGTGCCAGCAGTTTGACTAGTCAGAATGAGCAGTTCTTC. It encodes CASSLTSQNEQFF. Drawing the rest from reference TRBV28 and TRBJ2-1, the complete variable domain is DVKVTQSSRYLVKRTGEKVFLECVQDMDHENMFWYRQDPGLGLRLIYFSYDVKMKEKGDIPEGYSVSREKKERFSLILESASTNQTSMYLCASSLTSQNEQFFGPGTRLTVL.

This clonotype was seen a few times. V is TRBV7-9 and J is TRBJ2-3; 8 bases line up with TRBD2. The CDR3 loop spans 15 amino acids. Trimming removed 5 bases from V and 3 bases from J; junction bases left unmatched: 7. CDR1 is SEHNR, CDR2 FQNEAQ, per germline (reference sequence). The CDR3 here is CASSAAGGGTDTQYF. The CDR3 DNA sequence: TGTGCCAGCAGCGCGGCGGGAGGAGGGACAGATACGCAGTATTTT. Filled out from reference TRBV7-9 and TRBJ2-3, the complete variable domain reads DTGVSQNPRHKITKRGQNVTFRCDPISEHNRLYWYRQTLGQGPEFLTYFQNEAQLEKSRLLSDRFSAERPKGSFSTLEIQRTEQGDSAMYLCASSAAGGGTDTQYFGPGTRLTVL.

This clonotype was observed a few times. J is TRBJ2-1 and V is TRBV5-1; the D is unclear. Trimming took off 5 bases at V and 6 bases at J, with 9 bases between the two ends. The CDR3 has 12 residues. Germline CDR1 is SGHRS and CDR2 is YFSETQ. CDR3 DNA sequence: TGCGCCAGCAGGGGGTTTGGCAATGAGCAGTTCTTC. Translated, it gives CASRGFGNEQFF.

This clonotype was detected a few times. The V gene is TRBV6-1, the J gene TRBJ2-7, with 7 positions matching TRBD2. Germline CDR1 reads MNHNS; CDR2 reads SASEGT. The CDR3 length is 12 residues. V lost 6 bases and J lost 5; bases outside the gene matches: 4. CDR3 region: CASSGGIDEQYF. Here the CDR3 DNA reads TGTGCCAGCAGCGGGGGGATCGACGAGCAGTACTTC.

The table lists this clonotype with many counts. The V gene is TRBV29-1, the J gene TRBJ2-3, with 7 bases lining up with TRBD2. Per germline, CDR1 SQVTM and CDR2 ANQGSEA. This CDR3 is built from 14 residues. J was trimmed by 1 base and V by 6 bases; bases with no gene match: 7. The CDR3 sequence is CSVLAGRGTDTQYF. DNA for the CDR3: TGCAGCGTCTTGGCAGGGAGGGGCACAGATACGCAGTATTTT.

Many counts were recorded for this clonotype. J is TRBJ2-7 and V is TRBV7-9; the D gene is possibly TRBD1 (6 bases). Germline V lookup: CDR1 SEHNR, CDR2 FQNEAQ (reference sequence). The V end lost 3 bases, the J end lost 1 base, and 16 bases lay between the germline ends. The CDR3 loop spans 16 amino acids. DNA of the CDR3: TGTGCCAGCAGCTTGGAACAGGGTTTCTTATCCTACGAGCAGTACTTC. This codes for CASSLEQGFLSYEQYF. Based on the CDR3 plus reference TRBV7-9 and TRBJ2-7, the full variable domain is DTGVSQNPRHKITKRGQNVTFRCDPISEHNRLYWYRQTLGQGPEFLTYFQNEAQLEKSRLLSDRFSAERPKGSFSTLEIQRTEQGDSAMYLCASSLEQGFLSYEQYFGPGTRLTVT.

The CDR3 loop is CASSQAKWAGGYTF. The CDR3, as DNA: TGCGCCAGCAGCCAAGCTAAGTGGGCGGGCGGCTACACCTTC. This chain joins TRBV4-3 and TRBJ1-2; D not certain. CDR3 length equals 14 residues. The germline V gene has CDR1 LGHNA and CDR2 YSLEER. V was shortened by 1 base and J by 8 bases, with 14 bases between the two germline ends.

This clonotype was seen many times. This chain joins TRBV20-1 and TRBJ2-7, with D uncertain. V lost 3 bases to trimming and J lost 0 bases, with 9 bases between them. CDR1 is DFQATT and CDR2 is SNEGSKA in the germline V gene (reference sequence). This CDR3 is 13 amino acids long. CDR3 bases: TGCAGTGCTAGTAACGCTGGCTCCTACGAGCAGTACTTC. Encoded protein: CSASNAGSYEQYF.

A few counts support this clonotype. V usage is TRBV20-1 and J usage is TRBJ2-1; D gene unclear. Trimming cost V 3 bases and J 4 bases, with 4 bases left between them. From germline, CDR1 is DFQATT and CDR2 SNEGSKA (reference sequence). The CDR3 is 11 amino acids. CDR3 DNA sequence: TGCAGTGCTAGCCAGTACAATGAGCAGTTCTTC. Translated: CSASQYNEQFF.

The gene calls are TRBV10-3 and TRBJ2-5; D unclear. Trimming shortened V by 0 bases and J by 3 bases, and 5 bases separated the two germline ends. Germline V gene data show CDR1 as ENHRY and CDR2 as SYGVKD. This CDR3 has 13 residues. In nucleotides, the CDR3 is TGTGCCATCAGTGAGTCTTGGGAAGAGACCCAGTACTTC. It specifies CAISESWEETQYF.

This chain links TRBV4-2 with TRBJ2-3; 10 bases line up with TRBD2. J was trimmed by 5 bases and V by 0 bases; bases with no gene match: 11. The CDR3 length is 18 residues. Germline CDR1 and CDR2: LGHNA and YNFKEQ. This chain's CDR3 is CASSQDLSGGAVGDTQYF. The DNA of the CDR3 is TGTGCCAGCAGCCAAGACCTCAGCGGGGGGGCCGTTGGAGATACGCAGTATTTT.

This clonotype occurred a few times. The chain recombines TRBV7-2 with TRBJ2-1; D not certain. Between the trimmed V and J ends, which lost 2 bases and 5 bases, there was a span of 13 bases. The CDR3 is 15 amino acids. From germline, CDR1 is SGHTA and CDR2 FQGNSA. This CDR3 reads CASSLRLAPDNEQFF. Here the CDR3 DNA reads TGTGCCAGCAGCTTAAGACTGGCTCCTGACAATGAGCAGTTCTTC.

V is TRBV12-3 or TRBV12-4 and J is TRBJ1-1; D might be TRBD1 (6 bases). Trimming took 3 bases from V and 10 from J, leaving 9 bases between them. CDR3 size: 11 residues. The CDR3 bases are TGTGCCAGCAGTTTGCAGGGGTCAGCTTTCTTT. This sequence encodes CASSLQGSAFF.

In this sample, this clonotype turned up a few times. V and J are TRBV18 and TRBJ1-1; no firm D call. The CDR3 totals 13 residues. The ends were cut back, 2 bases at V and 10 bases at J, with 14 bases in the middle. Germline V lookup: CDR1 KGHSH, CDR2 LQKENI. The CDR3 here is CASSPDGALGAFF. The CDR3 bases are TGTGCCAGCTCACCAGATGGAGCCCTGGGAGCTTTCTTT.

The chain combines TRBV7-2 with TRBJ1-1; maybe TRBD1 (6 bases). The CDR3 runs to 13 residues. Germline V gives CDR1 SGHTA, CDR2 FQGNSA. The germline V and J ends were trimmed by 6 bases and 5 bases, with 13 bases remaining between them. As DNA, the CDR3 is TGTGCCAGCAGGTCACAGGGAGGAACTGAAGCTTTCTTT. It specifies CASRSQGGTEAFF.

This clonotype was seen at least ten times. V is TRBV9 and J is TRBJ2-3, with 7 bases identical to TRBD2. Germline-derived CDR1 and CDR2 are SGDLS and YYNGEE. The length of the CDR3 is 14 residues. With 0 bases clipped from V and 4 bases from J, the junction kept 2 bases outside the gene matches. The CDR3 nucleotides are TGTGCCAGCAGCGTAGGGGGGGGAGCAGATACGCAGTATTTT. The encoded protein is CASSVGGGADTQYF.

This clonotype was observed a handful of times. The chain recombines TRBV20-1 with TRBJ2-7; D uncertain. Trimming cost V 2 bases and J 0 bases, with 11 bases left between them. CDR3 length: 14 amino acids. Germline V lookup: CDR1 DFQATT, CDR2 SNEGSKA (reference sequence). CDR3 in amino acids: CSARNPWSSYEQYF. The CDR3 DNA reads TGCAGTGCTAGAAATCCGTGGAGCTCCTACGAGCAGTACTTC.

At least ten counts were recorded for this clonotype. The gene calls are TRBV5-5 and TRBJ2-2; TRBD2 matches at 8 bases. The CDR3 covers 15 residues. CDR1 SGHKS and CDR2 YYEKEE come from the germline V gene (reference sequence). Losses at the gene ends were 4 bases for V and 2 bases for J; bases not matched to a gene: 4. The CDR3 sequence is CASSQLAVNTGELFF. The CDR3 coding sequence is TGTGCCAGCAGCCAACTAGCGGTTAACACCGGGGAGCTGTTTTTT.

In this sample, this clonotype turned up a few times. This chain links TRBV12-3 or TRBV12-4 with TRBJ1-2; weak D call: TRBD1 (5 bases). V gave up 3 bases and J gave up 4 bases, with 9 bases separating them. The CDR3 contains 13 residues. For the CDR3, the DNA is TGTGCCAGCAGTTTCTGGGGACTCTATGGCTACACCTTC. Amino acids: CASSFWGLYGYTF.

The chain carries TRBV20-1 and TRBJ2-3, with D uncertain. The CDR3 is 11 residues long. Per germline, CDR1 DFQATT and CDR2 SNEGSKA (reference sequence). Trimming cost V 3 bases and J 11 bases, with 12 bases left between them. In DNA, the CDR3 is TGCAGTGCTAGCCGTCCAGTAAGGCAGTATTTT. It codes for CSASRPVRQYF.

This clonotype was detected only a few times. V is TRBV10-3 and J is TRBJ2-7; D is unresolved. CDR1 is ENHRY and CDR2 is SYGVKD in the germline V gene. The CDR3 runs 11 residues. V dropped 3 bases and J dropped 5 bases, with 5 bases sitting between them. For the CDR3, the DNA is TGTGCCATCAGTGAAGGGAACGAGCAGTACTTC. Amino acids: CAISEGNEQYF.

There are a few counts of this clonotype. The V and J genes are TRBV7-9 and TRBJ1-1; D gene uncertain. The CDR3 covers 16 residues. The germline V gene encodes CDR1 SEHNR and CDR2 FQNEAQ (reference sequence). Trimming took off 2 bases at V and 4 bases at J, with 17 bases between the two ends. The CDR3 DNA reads TGTGCCAGCAGCTTACCCACCGGAGCGGGGTCCACTGAAGCTTTCTTT. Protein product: CASSLPTGAGSTEAFF.